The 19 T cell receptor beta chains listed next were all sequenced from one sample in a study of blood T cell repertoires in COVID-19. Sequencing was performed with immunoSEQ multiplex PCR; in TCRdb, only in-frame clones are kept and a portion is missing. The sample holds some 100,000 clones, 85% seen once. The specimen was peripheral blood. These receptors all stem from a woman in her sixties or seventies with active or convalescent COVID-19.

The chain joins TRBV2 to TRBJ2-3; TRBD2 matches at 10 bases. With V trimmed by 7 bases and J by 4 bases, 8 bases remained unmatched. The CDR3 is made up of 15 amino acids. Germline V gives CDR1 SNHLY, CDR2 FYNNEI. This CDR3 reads CASTEGLAGADTQYF. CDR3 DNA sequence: TGTGCCAGCACCGAGGGGCTAGCGGGAGCAGATACGCAGTATTTT.

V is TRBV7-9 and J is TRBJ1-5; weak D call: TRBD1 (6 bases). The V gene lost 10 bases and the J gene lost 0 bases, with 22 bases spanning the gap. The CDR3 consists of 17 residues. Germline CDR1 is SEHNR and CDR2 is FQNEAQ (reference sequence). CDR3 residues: CATKDPPGTHSNQPQHF. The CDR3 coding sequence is TGTGCCACCAAAGACCCTCCCGGGACACATAGCAATCAGCCCCAGCATTTT.

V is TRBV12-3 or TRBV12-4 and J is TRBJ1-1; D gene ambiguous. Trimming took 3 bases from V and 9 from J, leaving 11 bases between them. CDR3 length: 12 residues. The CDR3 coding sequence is TGTGCCAGCAGTTTTGTTTCAGATAAAGCTTTCTTT. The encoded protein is CASSFVSDKAFF.

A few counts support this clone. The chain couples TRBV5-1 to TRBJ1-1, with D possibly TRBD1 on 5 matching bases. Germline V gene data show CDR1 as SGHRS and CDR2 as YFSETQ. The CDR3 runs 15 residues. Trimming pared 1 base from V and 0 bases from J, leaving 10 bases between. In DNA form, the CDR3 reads TGCGCCAGCAGCTTGTTCGGGGGTATGAACACTGAAGCTTTCTTT. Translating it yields CASSLFGGMNTEAFF.

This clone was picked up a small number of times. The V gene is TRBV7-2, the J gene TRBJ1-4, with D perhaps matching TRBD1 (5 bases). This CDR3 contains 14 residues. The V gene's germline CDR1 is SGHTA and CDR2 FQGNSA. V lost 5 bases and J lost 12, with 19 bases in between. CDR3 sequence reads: CASSAAGNSGELFF. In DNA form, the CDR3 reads TGTGCCAGCAGCGCGGCCGGGAATTCGGGGGAACTGTTTTTT.

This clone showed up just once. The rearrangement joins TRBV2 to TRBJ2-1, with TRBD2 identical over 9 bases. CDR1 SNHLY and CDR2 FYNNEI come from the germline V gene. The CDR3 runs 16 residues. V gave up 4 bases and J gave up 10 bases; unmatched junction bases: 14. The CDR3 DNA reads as TGTGCCAGCAGTGCCCTTTTAGCGGGGGCACGACGGGAGCAGTTCTTC. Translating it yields CASSALLAGARREQFF.

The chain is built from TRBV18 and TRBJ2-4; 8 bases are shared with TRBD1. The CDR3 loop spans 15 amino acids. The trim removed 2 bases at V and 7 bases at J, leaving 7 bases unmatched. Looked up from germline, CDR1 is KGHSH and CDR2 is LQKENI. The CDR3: CASSPIGTGPNIQYF. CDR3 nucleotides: TGTGCCAGCTCACCAATAGGGACAGGTCCTAACATTCAGTACTTC.

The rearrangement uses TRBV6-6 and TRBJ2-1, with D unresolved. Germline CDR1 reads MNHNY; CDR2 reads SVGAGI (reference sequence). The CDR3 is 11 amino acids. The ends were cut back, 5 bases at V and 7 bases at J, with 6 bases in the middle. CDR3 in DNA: TGTGCCAGCAGTACACAGAATGAGCAGTTCTTC. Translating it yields CASSTQNEQFF.

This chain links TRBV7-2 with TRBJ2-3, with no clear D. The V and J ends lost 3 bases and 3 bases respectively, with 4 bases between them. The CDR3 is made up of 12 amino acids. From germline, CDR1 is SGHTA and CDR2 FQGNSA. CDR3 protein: CASSFSTDTQYF. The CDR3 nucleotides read TGTGCCAGCAGCTTCTCGACAGATACGCAGTATTTT.

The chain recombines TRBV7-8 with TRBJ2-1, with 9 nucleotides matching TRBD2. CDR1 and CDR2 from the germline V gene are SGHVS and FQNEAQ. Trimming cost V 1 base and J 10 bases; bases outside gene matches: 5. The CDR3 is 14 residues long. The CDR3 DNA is TGTGCCAGCAGCTTAGGAATGGGACTAGCCGAGCAGTTCTTC. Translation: CASSLGMGLAEQFF.

The CDR3 DNA follows: TGTGCCAGCAGTTTCTCAGGGACCGGGGAGCTGTTTTTT. It yields the protein CASSFSGTGELFF. V and J are TRBV12-3 or TRBV12-4 and TRBJ2-2, with D possibly matching TRBD1 (5 bases). This CDR3 comprises 13 residues. Trimming removed 3 bases at V and 5 bases at J, with 7 bases between.

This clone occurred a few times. The CDR3 nucleotides read TGTGCCAGCAGTTACTCGAACCGGGGGGGCTACGAGCAGTACTTC. Amino acid sequence: CASSYSNRGGYEQYF. The chain has TRBV6-2 or TRBV6-3 and TRBJ2-7, with 8 nucleotides matching TRBD2. The germline CDR1 and CDR2 sequences are MNHEY and SVGEGT. CDR3 length: 15 amino acids. Trimming at V came to 0 bases and at J to 3 bases, leaving 4 bases not matched to a gene.

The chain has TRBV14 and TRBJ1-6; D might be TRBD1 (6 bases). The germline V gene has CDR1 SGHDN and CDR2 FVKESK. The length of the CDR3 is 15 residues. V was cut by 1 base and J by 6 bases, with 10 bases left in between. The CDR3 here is CASSQARGGNSPLHF. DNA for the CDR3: TGTGCCAGCAGCCAAGCGAGGGGGGGTAATTCACCCCTCCACTTT.

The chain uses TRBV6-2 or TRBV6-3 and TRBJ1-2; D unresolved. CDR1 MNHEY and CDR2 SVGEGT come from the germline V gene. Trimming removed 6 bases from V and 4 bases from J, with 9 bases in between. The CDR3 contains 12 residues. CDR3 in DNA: TGTGCCAGCAGCCCGGACTCCTATGGCTACACCTTC. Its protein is CASSPDSYGYTF.

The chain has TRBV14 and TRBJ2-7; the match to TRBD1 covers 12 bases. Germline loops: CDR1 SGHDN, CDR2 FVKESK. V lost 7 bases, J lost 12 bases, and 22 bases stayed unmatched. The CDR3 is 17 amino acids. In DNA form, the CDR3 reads TGTGCCAGCACCGCACCGGGACAGGGGGCATCCTCGCTAAGACGGTACTTC. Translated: CASTAPGQGASSLRRYF. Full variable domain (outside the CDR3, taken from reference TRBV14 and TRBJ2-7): EAGVTQFPSHSVIEKGQTVTLRCDPISGHDNLYWYRRVMGKEIKFLLHFVKESKQDESGMPNNRFLAERTGGTYSTLKVQPAELEDSGVYFCASTAPGQGASSLRRYFGPGTRLTVT.

The CDR3 DNA is TGTGCCAGCAGACCTTCTAGCGGGGGTCGGGATACGCAGTATTTT. It translates to CASRPSSGGRDTQYF. V and J are TRBV28 and TRBJ2-3, with 10 bases fitting TRBD2. Unmatched junction bases numbered 9, after V lost 6 bases and J lost 6 bases. Germline V lookup: CDR1 MDHEN, CDR2 SYDVKM. The CDR3 spans 15 residues.

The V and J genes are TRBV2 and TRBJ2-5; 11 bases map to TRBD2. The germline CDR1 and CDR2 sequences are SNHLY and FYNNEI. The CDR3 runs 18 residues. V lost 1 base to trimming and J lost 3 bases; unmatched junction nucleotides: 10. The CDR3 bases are TGTGCCAGCAGTGAAGTAACTAGCGGGAGAGGGGGAGAAGAGACCCAGTACTTC. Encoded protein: CASSEVTSGRGGEETQYF.

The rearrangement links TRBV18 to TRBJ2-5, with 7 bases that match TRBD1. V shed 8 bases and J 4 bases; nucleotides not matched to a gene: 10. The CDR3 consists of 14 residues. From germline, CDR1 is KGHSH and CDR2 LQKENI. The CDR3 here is CASRSGTVRETQYF. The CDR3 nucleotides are TGTGCCAGCCGATCCGGGACAGTGAGAGAGACCCAGTACTTC. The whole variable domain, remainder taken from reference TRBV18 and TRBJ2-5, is NAGVMQNPRHLVRRRGQEARLRCSPMKGHSHVYWYRQLPEEGLKFMVYLQKENIIDESGMPKERFSAEFPKEGPSILRIQQVVRGDSAAYFCASRSGTVRETQYFGPGTRLLVL.

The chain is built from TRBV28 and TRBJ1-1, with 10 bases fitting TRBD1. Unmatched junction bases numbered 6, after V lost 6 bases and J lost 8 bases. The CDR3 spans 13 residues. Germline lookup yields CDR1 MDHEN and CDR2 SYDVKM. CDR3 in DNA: TGTGCCAGCAGCAGAGGGGGACAGGGGGAAGCTTTCTTT. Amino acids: CASSRGGQGEAFF.